These 24 T cell receptor beta chains were all obtained from the same sample, sequenced in a study of blood T cell repertoires in COVID-19. Repertoires were generated with immunoSEQ multiplex PCR, while TCRdb's copy carries only in-frame clones and drops some. The sample consists of some 69,000 clones, roughly 88% of them appearing once. Sequences were obtained from peripheral blood. The receptor set was obtained from a man older than 75 with active or convalescent COVID-19.

The rearrangement links TRBV7-2 to TRBJ1-1; D perhaps matches TRBD1 (5 bases). The V gene's germline CDR1 is SGHTA and CDR2 FQGNSA. V lost 5 bases and J 2 bases, leaving 12 bases between the germline ends. The CDR3 is 14 amino acids. The CDR3 protein is CASSPRQFNTEAFF. The DNA for the CDR3 is TGTGCCAGCAGCCCAAGACAGTTTAACACTGAAGCTTTCTTT.

The chain has TRBV3-1 (or the pseudogene TRBV3-2) and TRBJ2-2; D perhaps matches TRBD2 (5 bases). The CDR3 spans 13 residues. Per the germline V gene, CDR1 is LGHDT and CDR2 is YNNKEL (reference sequence). V gave up 4 bases and J gave up 5 bases, with 8 bases separating them. CDR3 region: CASSRRRTGELFF. The CDR3 DNA reads as TGTGCCAGCAGCCGCAGGAGGACCGGGGAGCTGTTTTTT.

The J gene is TRBJ2-2, the V gene TRBV5-1; 11 bases align to TRBD2. Unmatched junction bases numbered 9, after V lost 5 bases and J lost 6 bases. The germline V gene encodes CDR1 SGHRS and CDR2 YFSETQ. The CDR3 has 16 residues. The CDR3 region is CASRPTSGGSAGELFF. The CDR3 DNA is TGCGCCAGCAGACCAACTAGCGGGGGAAGCGCCGGGGAGCTGTTTTTT.

V and J are TRBV12-3 or TRBV12-4 and TRBJ1-2, with D tentatively TRBD1 (6 bases). V shed 7 bases and J shed 8 bases, with 14 bases lying between them. This CDR3 is 12 amino acids long. As DNA, the CDR3 is TGTGCCAGCAAGACAGGTGGCCGGGGCTACACCTTC. It encodes CASKTGGRGYTF.

V gene TRBV27 combines with J gene TRBJ1-5; a possible D gene is TRBD1 (5 bases). Germline CDR1 MNHEY, CDR2 SMNVEV (reference sequence). Deletions cut 1 base from V and 2 bases from J, with 12 bases between. The CDR3 runs 16 residues. CDR3 in DNA: TGTGCCAGCAGTTTATATGGAGGGGCGGGCAATCAGCCCCAGCATTTT. Its protein is CASSLYGGAGNQPQHF.

The chain uses TRBV25-1 and TRBJ1-4; 8 bases fit TRBD1. Looked up from germline, CDR1 is MGHDK and CDR2 is SYGVNS. V lost 5 bases and J lost 3; bases outside the gene matches: 2. There are 14 residues in the CDR3. Here the CDR3 reads CASSLQGANEKLFF. CDR3 nucleotide sequence: TGTGCCAGCAGTTTACAGGGGGCTAATGAAAAACTGTTTTTT.

The genes are TRBV19 and TRBJ2-5; 13 nucleotides line up with TRBD2. V shed 4 bases and J 2 bases; nucleotides not matched to a gene: 1. The germline CDR1 and CDR2 sequences are LNHDA and SQIVND (reference sequence). CDR3 length equals 15 residues. The CDR3 coding sequence is TGTGCCAGTAGTACGGGACTAGCGGGACAAGAGACCCAGTACTTC. As protein: CASSTGLAGQETQYF.

The rearrangement links TRBV7-2 to TRBJ2-3, with TRBD2 matching 14 bases. This CDR3 spans 17 amino acids. Germline V gives CDR1 SGHTA, CDR2 FQGNSA. The V gene end was trimmed by 3 bases and the J gene end by 4 bases; junction bases not matched to a gene: 6. The CDR3 DNA reads TGTGCCAGCAGCTTCCTCGGGACTAGCGGGAGATCAGATACGCAGTATTTT. Its protein product is CASSFLGTSGRSDTQYF.

This chain links TRBV30 with TRBJ1-4, with D hard to call. Germline assignment: CDR1 GTSNPN and CDR2 SVGIG (reference sequence). This CDR3 contains 13 residues. V was pared by 3 bases and J by 3 bases, with 8 bases between. CDR3 sequence (DNA): TGTGCCTGGAGAGCCTTTTCTAATGAAAAACTGTTTTTT. It translates to CAWRAFSNEKLFF. The full variable domain, in which reference TRBV30 and TRBJ1-4 provide the parts outside the CDR3, is SQTIHQWPATLVQPVGSPLSLECTVEGTSNPNLYWYRQAAGRGLQLLFYSVGIGQISSEVPQNLSASRPQDRQFILSSKKLLLSDSGFYLCAWRAFSNEKLFFGSGTQLSVL.

V usage is TRBV11-3 and J usage is TRBJ2-1, with 7 bases lining up with TRBD2. V lost 1 base and J lost 4; bases outside the gene matches: 4. Germline V gene data show CDR1 as SGHNT and CDR2 as YENEEA. CDR3 length equals 15 residues. CDR3 loop: CASSLVGTTYNEQFF. The CDR3 bases are TGTGCCAGCAGCTTAGTTGGGACTACTTACAATGAGCAGTTCTTC.

This clone appeared once. The rearrangement joins TRBV7-6 to TRBJ2-5, with unresolved D. CDR3 length: 13 residues. Trimming cost V 6 bases and J 3 bases, with 11 bases left between them. Germline V gives CDR1 SGHVS, CDR2 FNYEAQ. The CDR3 DNA sequence: TGTGCCAGCAGACACGCTTATGAAGAGACCCAGTACTTC. It is translated as CASRHAYEETQYF.

The rearrangement links TRBV28 to TRBJ1-6; tentatively, D is TRBD1 (5 bases). Germline V gives CDR1 MDHEN, CDR2 SYDVKM. The CDR3 is 15 amino acids. The V gene lost 1 base and the J gene lost 8 bases, with 12 bases spanning the gap. DNA of the CDR3: TGTGCCAGCAGTTTATCGAGACAGCTTTATTCACCCCTCCACTTT. It is translated as CASSLSRQLYSPLHF. Based on the CDR3 plus reference TRBV28 and TRBJ1-6, the full variable domain is DVKVTQSSRYLVKRTGEKVFLECVQDMDHENMFWYRQDPGLGLRLIYFSYDVKMKEKGDIPEGYSVSREKKERFSLILESASTNQTSMYLCASSLSRQLYSPLHFGNGTRLTVT.

The rearrangement joins TRBV7-9 to TRBJ2-7; no clear D gene. CDR1 SEHNR and CDR2 FQNEAQ come from the germline V gene (reference sequence). CDR3 size: 11 residues. Trimming stripped 5 bases from V and 4 bases from J, with 6 bases between. The CDR3 sequence is CASSPQYEQYF. The CDR3 DNA follows: TGTGCCAGCAGCCCCCAATACGAGCAGTACTTC. Looking up the rest from reference TRBV7-9 and TRBJ2-7 gives the full variable domain: DTGVSQNPRHKITKRGQNVTFRCDPISEHNRLYWYRQTLGQGPEFLTYFQNEAQLEKSRLLSDRFSAERPKGSFSTLEIQRTEQGDSAMYLCASSPQYEQYFGPGTRLTVT.

V gene TRBV9 combines with J gene TRBJ2-2; perhaps TRBD2 as D (6 bases). The CDR3 is 15 residues long. V was trimmed by 1 base and J by 3 bases, leaving 10 bases between them. CDR1 SGDLS and CDR2 YYNGEE come from the germline V gene. The CDR3 region is CASSVRPSDTGELFF. In DNA form, the CDR3 reads TGTGCCAGCAGCGTAAGGCCTAGCGACACCGGGGAGCTGTTTTTT.

The chain couples TRBV3-1 (or the pseudogene TRBV3-2) to TRBJ2-3; perhaps TRBD1 as D (5 bases). CDR3 size: 14 residues. Deletions cut 0 bases from V and 4 bases from J, with 8 bases between. Germline values: CDR1 LGHDT, CDR2 YNNKEL (reference sequence). The CDR3 sequence: CASSQDQGPDTQYF. In DNA form, the CDR3 reads TGTGCCAGCAGCCAAGATCAGGGCCCAGATACGCAGTATTTT.

The chain combines TRBV7-2 with TRBJ2-1, with a possible D match to TRBD1 (6 bases). The V and J ends lost 5 bases and 0 bases respectively, with 14 bases between them. Germline V CDR1 and CDR2: SGHTA, FQGNSA. The CDR3 sequence is 16 residues long. The CDR3 nucleotides read TGTGCCAGCAGCCCGCGACAGGCTCGCTCCTACAATGAGCAGTTCTTC. Its protein is CASSPRQARSYNEQFF.

J is TRBJ2-1 and V is TRBV5-1; tentatively, D is TRBD1 (6 bases). The CDR3 extends over 15 amino acids. Germline V gene data show CDR1 as SGHRS and CDR2 as YFSETQ. V lost 5 bases, J lost 0 bases, and 12 bases lay in between. CDR3: CASSLRGSSYNEQFF. CDR3 DNA sequence: TGCGCCAGCAGTCTTAGGGGGAGCTCCTACAATGAGCAGTTCTTC.

The chain uses TRBV7-2 and TRBJ2-7; D possibly corresponds to TRBD2 (5 bases). Per the germline V gene, CDR1 is SGHTA and CDR2 is FQGNSA. Trimming took 2 bases from V and 2 from J, leaving 13 bases between them. The CDR3 runs to 15 residues. In DNA form, the CDR3 reads TGTGCCAGCAGCTTAAAGTACGGGAACGCCTACGAGCAGTACTTC. It encodes CASSLKYGNAYEQYF.

V usage is TRBV5-4 and J usage is TRBJ1-2, with a possible D match to TRBD1 (5 bases). CDR3 size: 14 residues. V was clipped by 4 bases and J by 5 bases, with 15 bases between them. Looked up from germline, CDR1 is SGHNT and CDR2 is YYREEE (reference sequence). The DNA of the CDR3 is TGTGCCAGCAGCCTGCGCGGGGGGGAGTATGGCTACACCTTC. Translation gives CASSLRGGEYGYTF.

The chain is built from TRBV30 and TRBJ1-1, with D possibly TRBD1 on 5 matching bases. Germline V CDR1 and CDR2: GTSNPN, SVGIG (reference sequence). With 2 bases removed from V and 4 bases from J, the gap between germline ends came to 11 bases. CDR3 size: 13 residues. The CDR3 sequence: CAWSQGGSTEAFF. DNA for the CDR3: TGTGCCTGGAGTCAGGGAGGATCCACTGAAGCTTTCTTT.

V and J are TRBV4-2 and TRBJ2-1; maybe TRBD2 (6 bases). From germline, CDR1 is LGHNA and CDR2 YNFKEQ. V dropped 5 bases and J dropped 9 bases, with 17 bases sitting between them. The CDR3 sequence is 14 residues long. The CDR3 here is CASSVRALGGEQFF. DNA for the CDR3: TGTGCCAGCAGCGTCCGGGCCCTGGGGGGTGAGCAGTTCTTC.

This chain joins TRBV19 and TRBJ1-5; D ambiguous. V was clipped by 7 bases and J by 3 bases, with 10 bases between them. The CDR3 length is 13 residues. The germline V gene encodes CDR1 LNHDA and CDR2 SQIVND (reference sequence). This CDR3 reads CASMGRNNQPQHF. The CDR3 DNA sequence: TGTGCCAGTATGGGCCGGAACAATCAGCCCCAGCATTTT.

The chain couples TRBV4-1 to TRBJ1-2; D gene unclear. V lost 1 base and J lost 4, with 16 bases in between. The germline CDR1 and CDR2 sequences are MGHRA and YSYEKL. This CDR3 region has 16 residues. The CDR3 sequence: CASSQVFPGSFYGYTF. In nucleotides, the CDR3 is TGCGCCAGCAGCCAAGTGTTTCCGGGGAGTTTCTATGGCTACACCTTC.

The V call is TRBV2, the J call TRBJ2-7; D not certain. Deletions cut 3 bases from V and 4 bases from J, with 4 bases between. CDR1 SNHLY and CDR2 FYNNEI come from the germline V gene. This CDR3 has 11 residues. The CDR3 protein is CASSDRYEQYF. CDR3 DNA: TGTGCCAGCAGTGACAGATACGAGCAGTACTTC.